The 10 T cell receptor beta chains reported below all come from one sample, sequenced in a study of Graves' ophthalmopathy and Graves' hyperthyroidism. The sequenced template was RNA, covering the TCR beta CDR3 region. An initial RT-PCR round employing HTBI primers preceded a second-round multiplex PCR. TCRdb ran MiXCR on the multiplex PCR reads and lists one entry per CDR3 protein. The repertoire consists of almost 750,000 distinct CDR3 sequences, with 40% occurring once and the leading ten covering 40% to 45%. Input material: peripheral blood. These receptors came from an adult man with Graves' ophthalmopathy.

This clonotype was picked up many times. The chain carries TRBV7-2 and TRBJ1-2; D gene uncertain. In germline, CDR1 is SGHTA, CDR2 FQGNSA. The germline V and J ends were trimmed by 3 bases and 7 bases, with 9 bases remaining between them. The CDR3 has 12 residues. The CDR3 coding sequence is TGTGCCAGCAGCTTGTATAGTTCTGGCTACACCTTC. Translating it yields CASSLYSSGYTF.

This clonotype has more than one count but fewer than ten. The chain links TRBV25-1 to TRBJ1-2; D is ambiguous. Per the germline V gene, CDR1 is MGHDK and CDR2 is SYGVNS. The V gene lost 6 bases and the J gene lost 7 bases, with 18 bases spanning the gap. This CDR3 contains 14 residues. The CDR3 reads CASSQTGPARGYTF. As DNA, the CDR3 is TGTGCCAGCAGCCAAACCGGACCTGCACGTGGCTACACCTTC.

This clonotype was picked up many times. The rearrangement links TRBV7-2 to TRBJ2-6, with D maybe TRBD2 (5 bases). V was shortened by 5 bases and J by 0 bases, with 14 bases between the two germline ends. The CDR3 length is 17 residues. Germline-derived CDR1 and CDR2 are SGHTA and FQGNSA. The CDR3 protein is CASSPRSGFSGANVLTF. As DNA, the CDR3 is TGTGCCAGCAGCCCAAGGTCGGGGTTCTCTGGGGCCAACGTCCTGACTTTC.

The gene calls are TRBV24-1 and TRBJ1-5, with D possibly TRBD1 on 5 matching bases. V lost 5 bases to trimming and J lost 5 bases, with 21 bases between them. The CDR3 extends over 17 amino acids. Per the germline V gene, CDR1 is KGHDR and CDR2 is SFDVKD. The CDR3 DNA reads as TGTGCCACCAGTGCTAGCCGCAGGGTCTCGGGCGATCAGCCCCAGCATTTT. Translating gives CATSASRRVSGDQPQHF.

This clonotype was recorded at least ten times. The chain uses TRBV7-2 and TRBJ1-2; TRBD1 matches at 10 bases. The V and J ends lost 5 bases and 3 bases, in that order; junction bases with no gene match: 3. The CDR3 is 14 residues long. The germline CDR1 and CDR2 sequences are SGHTA and FQGNSA. This chain's CDR3 is CASSEGTGDYGYTF. Written as DNA, the CDR3 is TGTGCCAGCAGCGAGGGGACAGGGGACTATGGCTACACCTTC.

The rearrangement links TRBV19 to TRBJ2-2; 12 positions agree with TRBD1. V gave up 4 bases and J gave up 3 bases; unmatched junction bases: 12. CDR3 length: 19 amino acids. CDR1 is LNHDA and CDR2 is SQIVND in the germline V gene (reference sequence). The CDR3 DNA is TGTGCCAGTAGTAGCCGTCTCGGGACAGGGGGCTTGGACACCGGGGAGCTGTTTTTT. The encoded protein is CASSSRLGTGGLDTGELFF.

The chain combines TRBV20-1 with TRBJ2-7; the D gene could be TRBD1 or TRBD2 (5 bases each). V lost 3 bases to trimming and J lost 3 bases, with 18 bases between them. The V gene's germline CDR1 is DFQATT and CDR2 SNEGSKA (reference sequence). The CDR3 contains 15 residues. The CDR3 DNA is TGCAGTGCTAGTCCCGGCACCCCGGGGCACTACGAGCAGTACTTC. Encoded protein: CSASPGTPGHYEQYF.

In its sample, this clonotype was seen a few times. The V call is TRBV10-3, the J call TRBJ2-3; the match to TRBD2 covers 9 bases. The CDR3 length is 14 residues. In germline, CDR1 is ENHRY, CDR2 SYGVKD. J lost 3 bases, V lost 5 bases, and 3 bases had no gene match. The CDR3 protein is CAISSGRRTDTQYF. The CDR3 nucleotides read TGTGCCATCAGTAGCGGGAGGAGGACAGATACGCAGTATTTT.

V is TRBV6-1 and J is TRBJ1-1; D is uncertain. V was clipped by 2 bases and J by 1 base, with 14 bases between them. The CDR3 consists of 16 residues. Germline assignment: CDR1 MNHNS and CDR2 SASEGT. The chain's CDR3 is CASSESKRSENTEAFF. In DNA form, the CDR3 reads TGTGCCAGCAGTGAATCCAAGCGGAGTGAGAACACTGAAGCTTTCTTT.

The gene calls are TRBV20-1 and TRBJ1-2; perhaps TRBD1 as D (5 bases). The CDR3 spans 12 residues. The germline CDR1 and CDR2 sequences are DFQATT and SNEGSKA (reference sequence). The germline V and J ends were trimmed by 0 bases and 7 bases, with 9 bases remaining between them. The CDR3 protein is CSARESRGGYTF. The CDR3 DNA is TGCAGTGCTAGAGAATCAAGGGGTGGCTACACCTTC.